This T cell receptor (beta chain) is drawn from a study of cytomegalovirus exposure and HLA in healthy donors. This clone was found a few times. A multiplex PCR was run with 60 Vbeta primers and 13 Jbeta primers. Under the authors' procedure: In a later analysis, the count reached approximately 80 million unique TCR beta chains, with roughly 11 million shared. Profiled with immunoSEQ multiplex PCR; TCRdb holds only in-frame clones, not every one. From that table come the V and J calls and clone size; the DNA was used to work out D and trimming. The sample yields more than 80,000 clones, around 69% seen once. V was shortened by 2 bases and J by 1 base, with 3 bases between the two germline ends. This CDR3 region has 12 residues. Per the germline V gene, CDR1 is SGHDT and CDR2 is YYEEEE.

The TCR originated in a woman aged 60-70 years in good health and CMV-seropositive. The sequenced material came from PBMCs. The gene calls are TRBV5-6 and TRBJ1-1; D not resolved. CDR3 DNA: TGTGCCAGCAGCTTCGGGAACACTGAAGCTTTCTTT. This codes for CASSFGNTEAFF.